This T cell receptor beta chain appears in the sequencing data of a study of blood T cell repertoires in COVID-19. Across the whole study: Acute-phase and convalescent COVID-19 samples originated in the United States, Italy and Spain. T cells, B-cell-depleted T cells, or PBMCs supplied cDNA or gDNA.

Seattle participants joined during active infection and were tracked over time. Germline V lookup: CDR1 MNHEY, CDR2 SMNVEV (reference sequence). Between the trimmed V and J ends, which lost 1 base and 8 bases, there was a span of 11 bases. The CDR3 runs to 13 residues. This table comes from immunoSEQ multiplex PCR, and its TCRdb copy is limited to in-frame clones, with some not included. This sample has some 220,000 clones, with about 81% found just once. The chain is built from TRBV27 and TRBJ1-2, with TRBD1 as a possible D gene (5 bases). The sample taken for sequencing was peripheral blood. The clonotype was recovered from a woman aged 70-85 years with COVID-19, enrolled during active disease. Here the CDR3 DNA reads TGTGCCAGCAGTTTATACGGGGGGGACGGCTACACCTTC. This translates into CASSLYGGDGYTF.